What follows are 14 T cell receptor gamma chains derived from one specimen sequenced in a study of Vδ1+ human thymocytes. Study results and limitations: In the thymus, TRG and TRD repertoires looked highly polyclonal with Gaussian CDR3 lengths.

These receptors are not linked to any known antigen. Extracted RNA was reverse transcribed into cDNA. Multiplex PCR used pooled V-gene forward primers and a constant-region reverse primer to amplify CDR3s. TCRdb called clones from the multiplex PCR reads again using CATT. The table lists roughly 30,000 gamma-chain clones, about a fifth of them singletons. The specimen was Vdelta1+ gamma-delta thymocytes from the thymus. Specified subset: FACS-sorted CD3+ TCRalphabeta- TCRVdelta1+ TCRVdelta2- thymocytes. These receptors were obtained from a boy less than two years old who had congenital heart surgery.

This clone was detected only a few times. This rearrangement joins TRGV2 to TRGJ1 or TRGJ2. Trimming at V came to 5 bases and at J to 1 base, leaving 5 bases not matched to a gene. Germline-derived CDR1 and CDR2 are EGSNGY and YDSYNSKV. The CDR3 is 13 amino acids. The CDR3 DNA reads TGTGCCACCTGGGCTTTAAATTATTATAAGAAACTCTTT. It codes for CATWALNYYKKLF.

This clone was counted a few times. The protein recorded in TCRdb matches a much larger clone and deviates from this DNA's translation at residue 9, suggesting a read error; the protein here is obtained by translating the DNA. J is TRGJ1 or TRGJ2 and V is TRGV8. This CDR3 has 11 amino acids. Germline V lookup: CDR1 VENAVY, CDR2 YDSYNSRV. The CDR3 DNA sequence: TGTGCCACCTGGGATTATTATAAGGAACTCTTT. Protein sequence: CATWDYYKELF.

The V call is TRGV2, the J call TRGJ1 or TRGJ2. This CDR3 is 14 amino acids long. The J segment lost 2 bases and the V segment lost 2 bases, leaving 6 bases of the junction unmatched. CDR1 is EGSNGY and CDR2 is YDSYNSKV in the germline V gene. CDR3: CATWDAPYYYKKLF. CDR3 sequence (DNA): TGTGCCACCTGGGACGCGCCCTATTATTATAAGAAACTCTTT.

The chain recombines TRGV5 with TRGJ1 or TRGJ2. Germline CDR1 is VINAFY and CDR2 is YDVSNSKD. The length of the CDR3 is 14 residues. V was pared by 3 bases and J by 2 bases, with 7 bases of the junction left unmatched. CDR3 DNA: TGTGCCACCTGGGACGGGAACCATTATTATAAGAAACTCTTT. Protein product: CATWDGNHYYKKLF.

This clone was picked up a small number of times. The rearrangement links TRGV3 to TRGJ1 or TRGJ2. The V gene's germline CDR1 is VTNTFY and CDR2 YDVSTARD (reference sequence). V shed 0 bases, J shed 4 bases, and the junction held 6 bases outside the gene matches. CDR3 size: 14 residues. The CDR3 loop is CATWDRKGYYKKLF. CDR3 in DNA: TGTGCCACCTGGGACAGGAAGGGCTATTATAAGAAACTCTTT.

This clone showed up just a few times. V usage is TRGV9 and J usage is TRGJ1 or TRGJ2. With V trimmed by 3 bases and J by 10 bases, 9 bases remained unmatched. The CDR3 has 12 amino acids. Germline loops: CDR1 GITISATS, CDR2 ISYDGTV (reference sequence). The CDR3 region has the DNA TGTGCCTTGTGGGAGACGGCTGAGAAGAAACTCTTT. Translation gives CALWETAEKKLF.

This clone was detected a few times. V and J are TRGV8 and TRGJP1. Germline V lookup: CDR1 VENAVY, CDR2 YDSYNSRV. After removal of 1 base from V and 0 bases from J, the junction contained 5 bases not matched to a gene. The CDR3 totals 16 residues. The CDR3 spells CATWDRKDTTGWFKIF. The CDR3 DNA sequence: TGTGCCACCTGGGATAGAAAGGATACCACTGGTTGGTTCAAGATATTT.

The V gene is TRGV9, the J gene TRGJP1. The length of the CDR3 is 16 residues. With 0 bases clipped from V and 9 bases from J, the junction kept 13 bases outside the gene matches. From germline, CDR1 is GITISATS and CDR2 ISYDGTV (reference sequence). The chain's CDR3 is CALWEVQEGPRWFKIF. The DNA for the CDR3 is TGTGCCTTGTGGGAGGTGCAAGAGGGTCCTCGTTGGTTCAAGATATTT.

This chain links TRGV2 with TRGJ1 or TRGJ2. Germline V gives CDR1 EGSNGY, CDR2 YDSYNSKV. Trimming at V came to 0 bases and at J to 7 bases, leaving 9 bases not matched to a gene. The CDR3 length is 14 residues. The CDR3 protein is CATWDGNAGYKKLF. The CDR3 coding sequence is TGTGCCACCTGGGACGGGAATGCGGGGTATAAGAAACTCTTT.

This sequence joins TRGV4 and TRGJ1 or TRGJ2. Germline CDR1 and CDR2: EGSTGY and YDSYTSSV. CDR3 size: 12 residues. V was pared by 1 base and J by 9 bases, with 6 bases of the junction left unmatched. This CDR3 reads CATWDGWSKKLF. The CDR3 DNA follows: TGTGCCACCTGGGATGGATGGAGTAAGAAACTCTTT.

This chain uses TRGV4 with TRGJ1 or TRGJ2. The germline V gene encodes CDR1 EGSTGY and CDR2 YDSYTSSV. CDR3 length: 14 residues. With V trimmed by 1 base and J by 3 bases, 6 bases remained unmatched. CDR3 nucleotide sequence: TGTGCCACCTGGGATGGCTTTATTTATTATAAGAAACTCTTT. Its protein is CATWDGFIYYKKLF.

This clone is labeled medium-sized. The sample carries other DNA sequences with the same CDR3. The rearrangement uses TRGV4 and TRGJ1 or TRGJ2. The CDR3 loop spans 9 amino acids. V lost 0 bases to trimming and J lost 13 bases; unmatched junction nucleotides: 0. The germline V gene has CDR1 EGSTGY and CDR2 YDSYTSSV. The CDR3 is CATWDGKLF. As DNA, the CDR3 is TGTGCCACCTGGGATGGGAAACTCTTT.

The rearrangement joins TRGV4 to TRGJ1 or TRGJ2. Trimming removed 1 base from V and 8 bases from J; junction bases left unmatched: 5. The CDR3 contains 12 residues. Germline lookup yields CDR1 EGSTGY and CDR2 YDSYTSSV. CDR3 bases: TGTGCCACCTGGGATGGAGTGAATAAGAAACTCTTT. Translated, it gives CATWDGVNKKLF.

The chain has TRGV9 and TRGJ1 or TRGJ2. The CDR3 spans 15 residues. Per the germline V gene, CDR1 is GITISATS and CDR2 is ISYDGTV (reference sequence). Trimming took 1 base from V and 6 from J; bases not matched to a gene: 12. CDR3 sequence reads: CALWEVPNRGYKKLF. The CDR3 bases are TGTGCCTTGTGGGAGGTACCGAACCGAGGTTATAAGAAACTCTTT.